The sequence of this T cell receptor (beta chain) was determined in a study of control samples from healthy donors and cancer patients. Sequencing used immunoSEQ multiplex PCR; TCRdb keeps in-frame clones, though not all of them. The sample records 80,000 or so clones, roughly 94% being singletons. The V gene lost 0 bases and the J gene lost 2 bases, with 10 bases spanning the gap. The CDR3 covers 15 residues. CDR1 is SGHVS and CDR2 is FNYEAQ in the germline V gene. The specimen sequenced was blood. The V call is TRBV7-6, the J call TRBJ2-5; TRBD1 might be the D (6 bases). The TCR originated in a middle-aged woman in good health. Here the CDR3 reads CASSLADRRQETQYF. DNA for the CDR3: TGTGCCAGCAGCTTAGCAGACAGGAGACAAGAGACCCAGTACTTC.